What follows describes a single TCR beta chain. This specimen belongs to a study of blood T cell repertoires in COVID-19. As for the study in general: From the United States, Italy and Spain came samples of acute and convalescent COVID-19. From T cells, B-cell-depleted T cells, or PBMCs came the material, which was cDNA or gDNA.

Looked up from germline, CDR1 is LNHDA and CDR2 is SQIVND (reference sequence). Trimming shortened V by 6 bases and J by 0 bases, and 14 bases separated the two germline ends. The CDR3 spans 15 residues. Authors' methods: Amplification with reference gene primers provided the estimates of nucleated cell counts. Libraries were prepared by immunoSEQ multiplex PCR; TCRdb keeps only in-frame clonotypes and omits some of them. That table gives V, J and clone size, and the DNA gave D and trimming. The table has roughly 130,000 clones, about 86% seen once. The genes are TRBV19 and TRBJ1-1; no clear D. The sequenced material came from peripheral blood. The clonotype comes from a woman aged 50 to 60 with acute or convalescent COVID-19. CDR3 sequence: CASSRGRPLNTEAFF. CDR3 sequence (DNA): TGTGCCAGTAGCCGCGGGCGGCCCTTGAACACTGAAGCTTTCTTT.